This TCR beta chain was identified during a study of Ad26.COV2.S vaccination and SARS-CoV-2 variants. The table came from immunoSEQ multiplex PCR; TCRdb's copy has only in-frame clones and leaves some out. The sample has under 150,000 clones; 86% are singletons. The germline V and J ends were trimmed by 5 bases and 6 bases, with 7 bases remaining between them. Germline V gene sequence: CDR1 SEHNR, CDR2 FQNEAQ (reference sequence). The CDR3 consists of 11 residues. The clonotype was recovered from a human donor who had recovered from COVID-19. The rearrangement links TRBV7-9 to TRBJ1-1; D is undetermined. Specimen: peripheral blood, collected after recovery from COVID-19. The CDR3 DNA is TGTGCCAGCAGCCCCTCGGCTGAAGCTTTCTTT. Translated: CASSPSAEAFF.